This T cell receptor (beta chain) was identified in a study of cytomegalovirus exposure and HLA in healthy donors (dated by TCRdb to about 2017). Study-level background: An earlier analysis of roughly 500 of the donors reported 250 to 350 Gb of sequence data and 100 million to 130 million unique TCR beta sequences from some 180 million T cells. About 280 gigabases of sequencing data and around 85 million unique TCR sequences made up an early release that covered around 640 HLA-typed donors. Among the 398 genotyped donors, roughly 80% belonged to the genetic ancestry cluster associated with self-reported Caucasian donors. The study aimed to test whether signatures of past pathogen exposure could be identified by cataloging public T cell receptors. The T cell repertoires of some 700 subjects were profiled by immunosequencing and related to cytomegalovirus serostatus. Besides the first cohort of 666 subjects, a separate validation cohort made up of 120 or so different subjects was used. To predict cytomegalovirus infection status, the study brought together high-throughput TCR immunosequencing, statistical association of individual TCRs with disease status, and machine learning. To study patterns of TCR occurrence, a later analysis re-analyzed previously published TCR beta repertoires from more than 550 donors and added high-resolution HLA genotyping. Rather than drawing on any new phenotypic data, the later analysis identified candidate immune exposures from TCR beta sequences and the way those sequences occurred across donors. An earlier analysis of 500 to 750 of the donors applied high-throughput TCR beta sequencing to assess whether each TCR beta V gene segment acted as functional or pseudogenic. Alongside the repertoire data, information on donor age, sex, ethnicity and CMV serostatus was compiled. In a later genetic analysis, genome-wide SNP genotypes for about 65% of the roughly 670 donors were used, and that subset was treated as a discovery cohort. Every repertoire in the discovery cohort had been generated on one and the same sequencing platform. Class I and class II HLA loci were covered by the typing at four-digit resolution. Typing coverage differed by locus: A, B, C, DRB1 and DQB1 were typed in about 620-630 donors, DQA1 in 500 to 550, DPA1 in some 600, and DPB1 in 472. Four to six DR-DQ haplotypes were handled as single units for association and clustering, since linkage in the cohort was strong. Among about 360 genotyped donors of the cohort, an average of approximately 240,000 unique TCR beta nucleotide sequences were sequenced per donor, roughly a sixth of them non-productive. Overall results and qualifications from the work: Some IMGT-functional V segments, including TRBV6-2 and TRBV6-3, could not be told apart with the 87-base-pair reads, so those segments were excluded. Several of the top co-occurrence clusters appeared to be linked to parvovirus B19, influenza, CMV and Epstein-Barr virus, according to a later analysis. According to the authors, the approach could potentially be generalized to other disease states and immunological phenotypes. A further reported finding was that TCR beta sequences accurately predicted the HLA-A and HLA-B alleles for most subjects in the first cohort. A later genetic analysis associated a missense DCLRE1C variant with V-gene and J-gene trimming of TCR beta chains, and an independent cohort replicated the association. According to a later genetic analysis, donors in an Asian-associated ancestry cluster had fewer N-insertions in productive TCRs than the roughly 700-donor mean. In vitro tests confirmed that a few of the cytomegalovirus-associated TCR beta chains recognize cytomegalovirus antigens. The only immune exposure information available for the cohort was CMV serostatus. Cytomegalovirus status was reported to be diagnosed by the classifier with high specificity and sensitivity in both the original and validation cohorts. In a later analysis, HLA-associated TCR beta chains were found to be more clonally expanded and to have lower generation probabilities than equally common non-associated chains. Because HLA typing was unavailable for some donors at each locus, only the typed subset was used in association tests. Broadly in line with IMGT annotations, most TCR beta V segments showed up in productive rearrangements about 87% or about 30% of the time in an earlier analysis of 587 of the donors. A cluster of highly shared sequence variants was judged likely to be a technical artifact of the sequencing pipeline. When HLA alleles, especially DR and DQ, strongly co-occurred, TCR associations were difficult to assign to individual alleles. Most CMV-associated TCR beta chains appeared to be HLA-restricted in a later analysis, and the HLA associations seemed to be driven largely by CMV exposure. Most TCR sequences were seen in very few donors, while some public TCRs were found in many individuals. In a later analysis, the rate of TCR association differed among HLA loci, with DRB1 alleles having the most associated TCRs and HLA-C alleles having the fewest. The earlier analysis of a few hundred of the donors excluded about 16 rarely observed V segments, including chromosome 9 orphons, because counts were too low. In the study, around 150 TCR beta chains were listed as associated with cytomegalovirus. Sequencing depth was assumed to be roughly uniform across donors in the presence/absence analyses, though that assumption may not hold. Linkage disequilibrium might explain the correlated functional status among segregating V segments, but an unknown experimental factor could not be ruled out. Only TCR beta chains were sequenced in this cohort, and the absence of alpha or paired-chain data limited detectable features. Specific HLA alleles were associated with 15,000 to 20,000 TCR beta sequences at a false discovery rate of 0.05 in a later analysis.

Receptor libraries were prepared by the immunoSEQ multiplex PCR assay. For the multiplex PCR, a mixture combining 60 forward primers for TCR Vbeta segments and 13 reverse primers for TCR Jbeta segments was used. The CDR3 region of rearranged TCR beta genes was amplified from genomic DNA with a multiplex PCR assay. Amplified TCR beta libraries were sequenced as 87-base-pair reads on the Illumina HiSeq System. Processing in the source paper ran as follows. Across the 666 repertoires, a later analysis counted 78 million or so unique TCR beta chains, roughly 11 million of which were shared by at least two donors. Raw reads were error-corrected and collapsed into unique sequences by a nearest-neighbor algorithm in which closely related sequences were merged to remove PCR and sequencing errors. CDR3 sequences were aligned to IMGT reference sequences to assign V, D and J gene segments. For a sequence to be retained, a match of at least six nucleotides to both a V gene segment and a J gene segment was required. A rearrangement counted as productive if the CDR3 had no stop codons and remained in frame with V and J, and every other rearrangement counted as non-productive. CDR3 was defined by IMGT convention, running from the second conserved V-encoded cysteine to the conserved J-encoded phenylalanine. In an earlier analysis of some 550 of the donors, sequences lacking an unambiguous match to a single V gene segment were excluded. In an earlier analysis of 587 of the donors, V segments were called functional above 56.7% productive rearrangements and were called segregating when the between-donor standard deviation exceeded 5%. A statistical classification framework was built to diagnose cytomegalovirus status from the catalog of TCR beta chain sequences. V and J gene assignment, in a later analysis, came from comparing TCR nucleotide sequences with IMGT/GENE-DB human TR gene sequences. A later analysis assigned CDR3 sequences and most-parsimonious VDJ recombination scenarios with the TCRdist pipeline. In a later analysis, each TCR beta chain was defined by its CDR3 amino acid sequence together with its V-gene family, and reads without a unique V-gene family were excluded. To address suspected cross-contamination and a sequencing artifact, a later analysis removed around 590 highly shared, low-generation-probability nucleotide sequences. For each public chain, a later analysis derived a clonal expansion index from normalized ranks of inferred template counts within each repertoire. Generation probabilities in a later analysis came from a VDJ recombination model fitted to out-of-frame rearrangements, and those results were checked against IGoR. In a later analysis, TCR-TCR, TCR-HLA and TCR-CMV co-occurrence was scored with hypergeometric tests, and a repertoire-size bias correction was applied to TCR pairs. To estimate false discovery rates, a later analysis permuted the HLA or CMV assignments 20 times. A later analysis grouped co-occurring TCRs with DBSCAN, adding TCRdist sequence similarity when clustering within HLA-allele-positive subsets. Co-occurrence clustering excluded repertoires with fewer than 30,000 or more than 120,000 public chains, plus five with anomalous nucleotide sharing. TCRdb holds this immuneACCESS table with in-frame rearrangements only. Some clones are missing; in checked studies, unresolved V genes explain under half, and the rest has no known cause. The D gene and trimming were derived from the DNA, and the V and J assignments and clone size from that table. This sample's table contains approximately 150,000 clones. Clones ranked in the top ten supply approximately 2% of the sample.

Remarks on this clone: This receptor's antigen is unknown.

The cohort comprised some 680 healthy bone marrow donors. At the time of sampling, all cohort members were nominally healthy, though unrecorded immune exposures were likely present. The donor was CMV seronegative and belonged to the group of approximately 320 seronegative cohort members. Every donor gave a peripheral blood sample, and the peripheral blood mononuclear cells from that sample were used for TCR beta sequencing. Genomic DNA was extracted from the blood cell samples with the Qiagen DNeasy Blood Extraction Kit. CDR1 SGHDT and CDR2 YYEEEE were looked up in the germline V gene. V is trimmed back by 2 bases and J by 15 bases, and the junction contains 11 bases that no gene match accounts for. Its CDR3 holds 13 amino acids, cysteine through phenylalanine. The entry retains the CDR3 DNA only, 39 bases that are in frame from base 1.

Rearrangement joined TRBV5-6 to TRBJ2-1, with TRBD1 matching 7 junction bases. This TCR came from a young woman in good health and CMV-seronegative. Sample: PBMCs. The bases are TGTGCCAGCAGCTTTCCGGACAGGCGGAATTCGTTCTTC. Its product reads: CASSFPDRRNSFF.